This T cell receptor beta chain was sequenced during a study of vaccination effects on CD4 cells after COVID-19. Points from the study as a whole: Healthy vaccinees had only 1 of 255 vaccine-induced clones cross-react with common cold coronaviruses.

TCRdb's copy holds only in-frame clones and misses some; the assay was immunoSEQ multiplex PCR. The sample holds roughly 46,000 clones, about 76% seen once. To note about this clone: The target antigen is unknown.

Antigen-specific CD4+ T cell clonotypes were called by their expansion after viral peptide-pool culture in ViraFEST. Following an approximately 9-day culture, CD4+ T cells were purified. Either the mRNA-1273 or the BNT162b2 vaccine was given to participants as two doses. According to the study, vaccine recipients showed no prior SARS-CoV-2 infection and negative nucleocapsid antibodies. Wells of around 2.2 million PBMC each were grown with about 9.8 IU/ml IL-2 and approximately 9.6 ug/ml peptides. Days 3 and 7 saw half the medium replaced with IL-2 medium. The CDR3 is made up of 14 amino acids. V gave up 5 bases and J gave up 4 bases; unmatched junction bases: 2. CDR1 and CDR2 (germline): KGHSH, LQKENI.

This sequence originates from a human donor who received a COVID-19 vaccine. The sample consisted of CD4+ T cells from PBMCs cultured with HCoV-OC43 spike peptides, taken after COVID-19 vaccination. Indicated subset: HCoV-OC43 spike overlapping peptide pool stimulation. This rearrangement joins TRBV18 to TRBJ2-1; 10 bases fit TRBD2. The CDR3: CASSWTSGYNEQFF. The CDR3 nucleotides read TGTGCCAGCTCATGGACTAGCGGATACAATGAGCAGTTCTTC.